This T cell receptor beta chain was profiled in a study of blood T cell repertoires in COVID-19. As for the study in general: The samples span acute and convalescent COVID-19 from the United States, Italy and Spain. From T cells, B-cell-depleted T cells, or PBMCs came the material, which was cDNA or gDNA.

Per the authors' pipeline: Counts of nucleated cells, estimated from reference gene primer amplification, were obtained. Data came from immunoSEQ multiplex PCR; TCRdb stores just in-frame clones and leaves some out. For V, J and clone size, that table is used; D and trimming come from the DNA. The repertoire includes fewer than 200,000 clones, about four fifths of them detected once, and approximately 6.9% sits in the top ten. The receptor's source is a man between 60 and 70 years old with acute or convalescent COVID-19. The sequenced material came from peripheral blood.

The CDR3 bases are TGCGCCAGCAGCCAAGTATCGGCAGGGGATGGCTACACCTTC. It codes for CASSQVSAGDGYTF. The chain links TRBV4-1 to TRBJ1-2; weak D call: TRBD1 (6 bases). Germline V gene lookup returns CDR1 MGHRA and CDR2 YSYEKL. The CDR3 has 14 amino acids. V lost 1 base and J lost 6, with 12 bases in between.